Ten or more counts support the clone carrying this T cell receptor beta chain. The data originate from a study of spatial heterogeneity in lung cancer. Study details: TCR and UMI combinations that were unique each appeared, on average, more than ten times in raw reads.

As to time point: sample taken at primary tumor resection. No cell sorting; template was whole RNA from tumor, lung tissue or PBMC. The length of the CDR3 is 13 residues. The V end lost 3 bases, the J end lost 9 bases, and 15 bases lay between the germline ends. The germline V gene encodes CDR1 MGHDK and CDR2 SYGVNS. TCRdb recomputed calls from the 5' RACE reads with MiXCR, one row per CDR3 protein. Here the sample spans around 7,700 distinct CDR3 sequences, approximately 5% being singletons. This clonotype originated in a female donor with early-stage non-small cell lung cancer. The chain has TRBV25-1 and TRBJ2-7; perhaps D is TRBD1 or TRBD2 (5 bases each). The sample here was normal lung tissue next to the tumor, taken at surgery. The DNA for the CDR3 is TGTGCCAGCAGTGATCTCCGGGGCCACGGGCAGTACTTC. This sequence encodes CASSDLRGHGQYF.